A single sample gave rise to the 12 T cell receptor beta chains below, sequenced in a study of T cell changes during pregnancy in multiple sclerosis. Clones were read by immunoSEQ multiplex PCR, and TCRdb kept only the in-frame ones, dropping some. The sample lists under 70,000 clones; about 90% were seen once. The source material was CD4+ T cells from peripheral blood mononuclear cells, sampled after pregnancy. The origin of the receptors is a female donor in good health, enrolled as a control in a pregnancy study.

The chain joins TRBV4-3 to TRBJ2-3; tentatively, D is TRBD1 (6 bases). The CDR3 is 16 amino acids. The V and J ends lost 0 bases and 3 bases respectively, with 13 bases between them. The germline V gene has CDR1 LGHNA and CDR2 YSLEER. The CDR3 DNA is TGCGCCAGCAGCCAAGATCCAGGGGTATCGACAGATACGCAGTATTTT. Protein product: CASSQDPGVSTDTQYF.

Many counts were recorded for this clone. The chain carries TRBV6-4 and TRBJ2-2; the D is unclear. The CDR3 spans 13 residues. Germline assignment: CDR1 MRHNA and CDR2 SNTAGT. The V and J ends lost 6 bases and 4 bases respectively, with 9 bases between them. The CDR3 region has the DNA TGTGCCAGCAGCCTGGAGAGCACCGGGGAGCTGTTTTTT. It codes for CASSLESTGELFF.

This rearrangement joins TRBV11-3 to TRBJ1-3; D gene unclear. CDR3 length: 15 residues. Per germline, CDR1 SGHNT and CDR2 YENEEA. V lost 2 bases to trimming and J lost 2 bases, with 10 bases between them. CDR3 bases: TGTGCCAGCAGCTTACGCTACGAACCTGGAAACACCATATATTTT. Translated, it gives CASSLRYEPGNTIYF.

The CDR3 sequence is CASQTGAYTYEQYF. CDR3 in DNA: TGTGCCAGCCAGACTGGTGCTTATACCTACGAGCAGTACTTC. The V call is TRBV6-5, the J call TRBJ2-7; D call uncertain. This CDR3 comprises 14 residues. V was clipped by 8 bases and J by 2 bases, with 16 bases between them. Germline lookup yields CDR1 MNHEY and CDR2 SVGAGI.

V gene TRBV18 combines with J gene TRBJ1-2, with 10 bases lining up with TRBD1. The CDR3 has 17 amino acids. Looked up from germline, CDR1 is KGHSH and CDR2 is LQKENI. V lost 6 bases, J lost 2 bases, and 12 bases stayed unmatched. CDR3 DNA: TGTGCCAGCTCCCGCGGGGGACAGGGGCTCGCGAACTATGGCTACACCTTC. Translation gives CASSRGGQGLANYGYTF.

V gene TRBV27 combines with J gene TRBJ1-1, with TRBD1 as a possible D gene (5 bases). Germline V CDR1 and CDR2: MNHEY, SMNVEV (reference sequence). The CDR3 contains 16 residues. V dropped 6 bases and J dropped 1 base, with 18 bases sitting between them. The CDR3 DNA sequence: TGTGCCAGCAGATCATGGGGGGGGGAGAGGAACACTGAAGCTTTCTTT. This sequence encodes CASRSWGGERNTEAFF.

This clone was detected only once. The V call is TRBV6-1, the J call TRBJ2-1; 7 bases fit TRBD2. CDR1 and CDR2 from the germline V gene are MNHNS and SASEGT. The CDR3 consists of 16 residues. The V segment lost 4 bases and the J segment 3 bases; nucleotides outside the gene matches: 9. The CDR3 DNA reads as TGTGCCAGCAGTGTATCTGCGGGGGTCTACTACAATGAGCAGTTCTTC. Amino acid sequence: CASSVSAGVYYNEQFF.

The rearrangement links TRBV9 to TRBJ2-2, with no clear D. Per the germline V gene, CDR1 is SGDLS and CDR2 is YYNGEE. The CDR3 runs to 14 residues. Deletions cut 2 bases from V and 6 bases from J, with 11 bases between. CDR3 protein: CASSVFASSGELFF. The CDR3 DNA reads TGTGCCAGCAGCGTTTTTGCGAGTTCCGGGGAGCTGTTTTTT.

This chain connects TRBV30 to TRBJ1-4; no clear D. Trimming stripped 4 bases from V and 8 bases from J, with 20 bases between. Germline V lookup: CDR1 GTSNPN, CDR2 SVGIG (reference sequence). This CDR3 spans 15 amino acids. The CDR3 is CAWTEGRSSGEKLFF. In nucleotides, the CDR3 is TGTGCCTGGACCGAGGGAAGGTCCTCAGGCGAAAAACTGTTTTTT.

The chain recombines TRBV5-1 with TRBJ1-5; D is undetermined. Trimming pared 0 bases from V and 4 bases from J, leaving 5 bases between. The CDR3 length is 13 residues. Germline values: CDR1 SGHRS, CDR2 YFSETQ. CDR3 bases: TGCGCCAGCAGCTTGGACGGGAATCAGCCCCAGCATTTT. Its protein product is CASSLDGNQPQHF.

The rearrangement links TRBV27 to TRBJ1-4; no clear D gene. V was trimmed by 3 bases and J by 5 bases, leaving 10 bases between them. The length of the CDR3 is 14 residues. CDR1 and CDR2 (germline): MNHEY, SMNVEV (reference sequence). Written as DNA, the CDR3 is TGTGCCAGCAGTTTCGTTGGGCCCAATGAAAAACTGTTTTTT. Translation gives CASSFVGPNEKLFF.

The rearrangement links TRBV25-1 to TRBJ1-6, with unresolved D. V was clipped by 3 bases and J by 2 bases, with 8 bases between them. This CDR3 is built from 15 residues. Germline V gene lookup returns CDR1 MGHDK and CDR2 SYGVNS. For the CDR3, the DNA is TGTGCCAGCAGTGATTCGGGGACCTATAATTCACCCCTCCACTTT. Amino acids: CASSDSGTYNSPLHF.